A selection of T cell receptor beta chains follows, all from one sample in a study of beta chain features in type 1 diabetes. Generated by immunoSEQ multiplex PCR, the TCRdb table keeps only in-frame clones and is missing some. The data show about 660,000 clones, around 15% seen once. Sequenced material: naive CD4+ T cells from blood. These TCRs come from a man between 18 and 35 years old with type 1 diabetes. Each CDR3 is given with its conserved first and last residue. The order of the fields is D gene, clone size, V gene, J gene, CDR3 protein, CDR3 DNA. The D gene is left open where the match is weak. Some rows mark clone size as missing; the rest say once, few, many or name a class of expanded clone.

>NA|NA|TRBV4-3|TRBJ1-1
CASSQQVVLSRGAFF
TGCGCCAGCAGCCAACAGGTAGTCTTGAGTCGGGGAGCTTTCTTT
>TRBD2|few|TRBV6-5|TRBJ2-7
CASSYSPSGNYEQYF
TGTGCCAGCAGTTACTCGCCTAGCGGGAACTACGAGCAGTACTTC
>NA|NA|TRBV30|TRBJ2-5
CAWSVRGQETQYF
TGTGCCTGGAGTGTGCGGGGACAAGAGACCCAGTACTTC
>TRBD1|NA|TRBV5-1|TRBJ2-7
CASSLAGGTGSAEQYF
TGCGCCAGCAGCTTGGCCGGTGGGACAGGATCAGCCGAGCAGTACTTC
>NA|few|TRBV7-2|TRBJ2-3
CASSSRASFSTDTQYF
TGTGCCAGCAGCTCGCGGGCTAGTTTTTCCACAGATACGCAGTATTTT
>TRBD1|few|TRBV4-1|TRBJ1-3
CASSQDDNRGFGNTIYF
TGCGCCAGCAGCCAAGATGACAACAGGGGCTTTGGAAACACCATATATTTT
>TRBD1|few|TRBV18|TRBJ1-3
CASSPPGQGSGNTIYF
TGTGCCAGCTCACCACCGGGACAGGGGTCTGGAAACACCATATATTTT
>TRBD2|few|TRBV5-4|TRBJ2-1
CASSPGLAGVSEQFF
TGTGCCAGCAGCCCGGGACTAGCGGGAGTAAGTGAGCAGTTCTTC
>TRBD1|few|TRBV7-2|TRBJ2-7
CASSSRQGTRLSYEQYF
TGTGCCAGCAGCTCGAGACAGGGTACGAGGCTCTCCTACGAGCAGTACTTC
>TRBD1|NA|TRBV10-3|TRBJ2-7
CAISEDRGSSYEQYF
TGTGCCATCAGTGAAGACAGGGGGTCCTCCTACGAGCAGTACTTC
>NA|few|TRBV30|TRBJ1-5
CAWSVRSQPQHF
TGTGCCTGGAGTGTACGAAGTCAGCCCCAGCATTTT
>TRBD1|few|TRBV29-1|TRBJ1-1
CSAGQEGGTEAFF
TGCAGCGCGGGACAGGAGGGCGGCACTGAAGCTTTCTTT
>TRBD1|NA|TRBV5-1|TRBJ2-3
CASRARGTGNADTQYF
TGCGCCAGCAGGGCAAGAGGGACAGGGAACGCGGATACGCAGTATTTT
>TRBD1|few|TRBV5-1|TRBJ1-1
CASSLPGGTEAFF
TGCGCCAGCAGCCTCCCAGGGGGCACTGAAGCTTTCTTT
>NA|NA|TRBV18|TRBJ1-5
CASSHGGEYQPQHF
TGTGCCAGCTCTCATGGGGGAGAATATCAGCCCCAGCATTTT
>NA|NA|TRBV5-6|TRBJ2-7
CASSYGRAEDEQYF
TGTGCCAGCAGTTACGGGAGAGCTGAGGACGAGCAGTACTTC
>NA|few|TRBV30|TRBJ1-2
CASTPPGVVSGYTF
TGTGCCTCCACCCCCCCAGGGGTGGTCTCAGGCTACACCTTC